What follows is one TCR beta chain and its context. This entry is derived from a study of CD8 T cells in Susac syndrome. Germline CDR1 reads MNHEY; CDR2 reads SVGAGI. The V and J ends lost 2 bases and 6 bases respectively, with 15 bases between them. The CDR3 runs 15 residues. Random hexamers primed reverse transcription of about 0.45 to 1 ug RNA. TCRdb reanalysed the immunoSEQ multiplex PCR reads using MiXCR and keeps one entry per CDR3 protein. The sample contains some 180,000 distinct CDR3 sequences, 85% to 95% of which appear only once. The clonotype comes from a human donor in good health. The sequenced material came from CD4+ T cells from PBMCs. The V and J genes are TRBV6-5 and TRBJ2-3; D is uncertain. The CDR3 region is CASSYQIVGIDTQYF. DNA of the CDR3: TGTGCCAGCAGTTACCAGATAGTGGGGATCGATACGCAGTATTTT.